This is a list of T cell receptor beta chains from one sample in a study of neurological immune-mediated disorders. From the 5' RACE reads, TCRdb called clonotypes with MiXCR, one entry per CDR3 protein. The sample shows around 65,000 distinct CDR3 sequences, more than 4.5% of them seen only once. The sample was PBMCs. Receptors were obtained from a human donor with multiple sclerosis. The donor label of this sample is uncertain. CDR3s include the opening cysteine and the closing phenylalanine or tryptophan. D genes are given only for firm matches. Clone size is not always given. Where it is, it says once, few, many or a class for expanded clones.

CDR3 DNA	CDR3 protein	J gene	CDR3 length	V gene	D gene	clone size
TGTGCCAGCAGCGAGGGGATGTTTTTT	CASSEGMFF	TRBJ2-2	9	TRBV9	.	many
TGCAGTGCTAGGGTGGCAGGGGGCTACACCTTC	CSARVAGGYTF	TRBJ1-2	11	TRBV20-1	.	many
TGCGCCAGCAGCGATGACAGCGGGTACGAGCAGTACTTC	CASSDDSGYEQYF	TRBJ2-7	13	TRBV5-1	.	many
TGCGCCAGCAGGCCCCTTGTACGGGACAGGGGTACCGGGGAGCTGTTTTTT	CASRPLVRDRGTGELFF	TRBJ2-2	17	TRBV5-1	TRBD1	many
TGCGCCAGCAGCCCCGCTCCGACAGGGGGTCACAATCAGCCCCAGCATTTT	CASSPAPTGGHNQPQHF	TRBJ1-5	17	TRBV5-1	TRBD1	many
TGCAGTGCTTGGGATAGCGTCCACGAGCAGTACTTC	CSAWDSVHEQYF	TRBJ2-7	12	TRBV20-1	.	few
TGTGCCAGCAGGGAAGGACTAGCGGGAGTCTCCTACAATGAGCAGTTCTTC	CASREGLAGVSYNEQFF	TRBJ2-1	17	TRBV7-6	TRBD2	once
TGCGCCAGCAGCCATGGGGAGAATGACAATGAGCAGTTCTTC	CASSHGENDNEQFF	TRBJ2-1	14	TRBV4-1	.	many
TGTGCCAGCAGCTCCCACACGGGCCACAGGGGCACTGAAGCTTTCTTT	CASSSHTGHRGTEAFF	TRBJ1-1	16	TRBV7-8	TRBD1	many
TGCGCCAGCAGCGCTTGGTGGGGGAACACTGAAGCTTTCTTT	CASSAWWGNTEAFF	TRBJ1-1	14	TRBV5-1	.	medium-sized
TGCAGTGCAGGGGTAACGGGGGGCCACTACAATGAGCAGTTCTTC	CSAGVTGGHYNEQFF	TRBJ2-1	15	TRBV20-1	.	many
TGTGCCAGCAGCGGACAGGGGAGAGGTGGCTACACCTTC	CASSGQGRGGYTF	TRBJ1-2	13	TRBV9	TRBD1	many
TGTGCCACCGAACTTACGAGGGGCCAAACTGAAGCTTTCTTT	CATELTRGQTEAFF	TRBJ1-1	14	TRBV11-2	.	many
TGTGCCAGCAGTTACGTGGGGAAAGGAGCTGGCTACACCTTC	CASSYVGKGAGYTF	TRBJ1-2	14	TRBV6-5	.	many
TGCAGTGCCCCTAAGAGCGGGGGGTTCAGTGAGCAGTTCTTC	CSAPKSGGFSEQFF	TRBJ2-1	14	TRBV20-1	TRBD2	many
TGCGCCAGCAGCGGGGAGAGGCGGGGGGGGACAGATACGCAGTATTTT	CASSGERRGGTDTQYF	TRBJ2-3	16	TRBV10-2	TRBD2	.
.	CASSFYICSARDRVINTEAFF	TRBJ1-1	21	TRBV5-1	.	.
TGTGCCAGCAGTTCCGGGGACGGCTACACCTTC	CASSSGDGYTF	TRBJ1-2	11	TRBV27	.	many
TGCAGTGCCCGGACTAGCGGGGGGGAAGAGCAGTACTTC	CSARTSGGEEQYF	TRBJ2-7	13	TRBV20-1	TRBD2	many
TGCGCCAGCAGCTTGGCCAGTTCCACAGATACGCAGTATTTT	CASSLASSTDTQYF	TRBJ2-3	14	TRBV5-1	.	many
TGCAGTGCCCGTACTAGCGGGGGTACAGATACGCAGTATTTT	CSARTSGGTDTQYF	TRBJ2-3	14	TRBV20-1	TRBD2	many
TGTGCCAGCAGACCCTGGACGGGGAACACTGAAGCTTTCTTT	CASRPWTGNTEAFF	TRBJ1-1	14	TRBV12-3/TRBV12-4	.	many
TGTGCCAGCAGCTACCAGCTAAGCACAGATACGCAGTATTTT	CASSYQLSTDTQYF	TRBJ2-3	14	TRBV7-8	.	many
TGTGCCAGCAGCTTGGGGACAGGGGCGAACACTGAAGCTTTCTTT	CASSLGTGANTEAFF	TRBJ1-1	15	TRBV5-5	TRBD1	many
TGTGCCAGCAGGGGGGGACAGCCAAGGACTGAAGCTTTCTTT	CASRGGQPRTEAFF	TRBJ1-1	14	TRBV6-5	TRBD1	many
TGCAGTGCTAGAGCTCCAGGGACGGTCACTGAAGCTTTCTTT	CSARAPGTVTEAFF	TRBJ1-1	14	TRBV20-1	.	many
TGTGCCAGCAGCCCCCGTCCTGTGACAGTTTTCCCCTATGGCTACACCTTC	CASSPRPVTVFPYGYTF	TRBJ1-2	17	TRBV14	.	many
TGTGCCAGCAGCTTTGTGACAGCCGGTCCGGGAGAGACCCAGTACTTC	CASSFVTAGPGETQYF	TRBJ2-5	16	TRBV5-6	.	many
TGCAGTGCTAGAGATAGTCGCGGGACAGGGGGTCCCCGGCTAGCCAAAAACATTCAGTACTTC	CSARDSRGTGGPRLAKNIQYF	TRBJ2-4	21	TRBV20-1	TRBD1	many
TGTGCCATCGGGACCGGGACAGCGAACACTGAAGCTTTCTTT	CAIGTGTANTEAFF	TRBJ1-1	14	TRBV10-3	TRBD1	many
TGTGCCAGCAGCTTAGGAAGACAGGCCTACGAGCAGTACTTC	CASSLGRQAYEQYF	TRBJ2-7	14	TRBV11-2	.	many
TGCGCCAGCAGCCTCGCGGACAGGGGTGGATACACCCTCCACTTT	CASSLADRGGYTLHF	TRBJ1-6	15	TRBV4-1	TRBD1	many
TGCAGCGTTCGAGAGACACTTGCCTACGAGCAGTACTTC	CSVRETLAYEQYF	TRBJ2-7	13	TRBV29-1	.	many
TGCAGTGCTAGAGACTCCGGGACAGTCAAAAACATTCAGTACTTC	CSARDSGTVKNIQYF	TRBJ2-4	15	TRBV20-1	TRBD1	many
TGCAGTGCTACTAGCGGGGACTACAATGAGCAGTTCTTC	CSATSGDYNEQFF	TRBJ2-1	13	TRBV20-1	TRBD2	many
TGTGCCAGCAGTTACTTATGGGACAGGGGATTCACCGGGGAGCTGTTTTTT	CASSYLWDRGFTGELFF	TRBJ2-2	17	TRBV6-6	TRBD1	many
TGTGCCAGCAGCCTGATCTGGACAGGGGAGTATGAAAAACTGTTTTTT	CASSLIWTGEYEKLFF	TRBJ1-4	16	TRBV9	TRBD1	many
TGTGCCAGCTCCCCCGTGACAGGGAATAGTCAGCCCCAGCATTTT	CASSPVTGNSQPQHF	TRBJ1-5	15	TRBV11-2	TRBD1	many